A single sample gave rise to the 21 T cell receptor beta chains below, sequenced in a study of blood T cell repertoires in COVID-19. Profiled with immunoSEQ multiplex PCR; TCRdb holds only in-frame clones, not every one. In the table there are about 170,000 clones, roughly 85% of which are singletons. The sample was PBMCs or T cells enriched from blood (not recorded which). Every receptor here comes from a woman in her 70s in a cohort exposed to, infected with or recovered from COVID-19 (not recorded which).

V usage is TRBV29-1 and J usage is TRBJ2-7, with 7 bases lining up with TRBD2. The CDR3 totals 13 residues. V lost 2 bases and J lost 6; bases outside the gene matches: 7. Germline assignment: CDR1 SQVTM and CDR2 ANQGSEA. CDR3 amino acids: CSVESWEGSEQYF. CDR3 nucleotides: TGCAGCGTTGAATCGTGGGAGGGCTCCGAGCAGTACTTC.

The CDR3 here is CASRDGQINYGYTF. CDR3 nucleotide sequence: TGCGCCAGCAGGGACGGACAGATTAACTATGGCTACACCTTC. The rearrangement uses TRBV5-1 and TRBJ1-2; D may be TRBD1 (6 bases). The germline gives CDR1 SGHRS, CDR2 YFSETQ. The CDR3 covers 14 residues. Trimming left V 5 bases short and J 1 base short, with 12 bases between.

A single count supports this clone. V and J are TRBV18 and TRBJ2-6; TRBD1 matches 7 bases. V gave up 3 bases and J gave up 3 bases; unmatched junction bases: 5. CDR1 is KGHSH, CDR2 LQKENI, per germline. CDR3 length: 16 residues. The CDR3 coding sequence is TGTGCCAGCTCACCGTCGACAGGGTTTGGGGCCAACGTCCTGACTTTC. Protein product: CASSPSTGFGANVLTF.

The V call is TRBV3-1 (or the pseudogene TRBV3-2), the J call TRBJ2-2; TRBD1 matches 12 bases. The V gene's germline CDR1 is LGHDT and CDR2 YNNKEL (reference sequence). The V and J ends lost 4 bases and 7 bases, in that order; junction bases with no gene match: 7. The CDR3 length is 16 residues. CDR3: CASSRGTGGANGELFF. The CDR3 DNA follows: TGTGCCAGCAGCCGAGGGACAGGGGGCGCGAACGGGGAGCTGTTTTTT.

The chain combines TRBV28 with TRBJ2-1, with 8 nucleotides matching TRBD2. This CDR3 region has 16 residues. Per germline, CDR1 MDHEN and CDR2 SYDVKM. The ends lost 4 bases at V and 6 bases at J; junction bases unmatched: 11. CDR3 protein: CASSSSMGLGFNEQFF. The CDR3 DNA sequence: TGTGCCAGCAGTTCTAGTATGGGACTAGGCTTCAATGAGCAGTTCTTC.

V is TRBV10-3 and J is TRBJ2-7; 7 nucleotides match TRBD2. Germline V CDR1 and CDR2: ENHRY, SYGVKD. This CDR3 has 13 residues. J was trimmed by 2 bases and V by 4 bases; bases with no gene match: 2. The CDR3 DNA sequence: TGTGCCATCAGTGGGGAGGGTGCCTACGAGCAGTACTTC. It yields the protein CAISGEGAYEQYF.

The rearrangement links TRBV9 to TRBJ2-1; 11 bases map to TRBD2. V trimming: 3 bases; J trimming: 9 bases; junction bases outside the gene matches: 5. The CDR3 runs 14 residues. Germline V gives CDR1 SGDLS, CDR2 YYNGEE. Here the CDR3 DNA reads TGTGCCAGCAGCGGGACTAGCGGGTGGGGTGAGCAGTTCTTC. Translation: CASSGTSGWGEQFF.

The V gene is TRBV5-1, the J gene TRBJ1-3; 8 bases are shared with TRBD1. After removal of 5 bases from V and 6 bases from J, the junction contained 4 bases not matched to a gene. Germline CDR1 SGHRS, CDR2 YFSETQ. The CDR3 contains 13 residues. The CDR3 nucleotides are TGCGCCAGCAGGGGGACAGGACCAAACACCATATATTTT. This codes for CASRGTGPNTIYF.

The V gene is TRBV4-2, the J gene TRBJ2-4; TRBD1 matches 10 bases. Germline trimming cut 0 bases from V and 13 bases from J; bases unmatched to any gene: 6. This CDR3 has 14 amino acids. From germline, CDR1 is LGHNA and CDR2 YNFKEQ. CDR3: CASSQDKGDRGQYF. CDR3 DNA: TGTGCCAGCAGCCAAGATAAGGGGGACAGGGGCCAGTACTTC.

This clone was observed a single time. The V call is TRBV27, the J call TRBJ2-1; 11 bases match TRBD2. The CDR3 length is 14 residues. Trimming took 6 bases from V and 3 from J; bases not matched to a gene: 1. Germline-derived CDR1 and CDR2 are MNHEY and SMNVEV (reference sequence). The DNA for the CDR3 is TGTGCCAGCAGGACTAGCGGGGTCTACAATGAGCAGTTCTTC. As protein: CASRTSGVYNEQFF.

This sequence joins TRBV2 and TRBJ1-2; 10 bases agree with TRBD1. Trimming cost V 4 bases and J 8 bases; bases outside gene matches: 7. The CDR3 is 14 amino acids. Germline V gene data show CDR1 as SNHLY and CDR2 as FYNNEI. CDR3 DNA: TGTGCCAGCAGTGGAGGACAGGGGGTCTGGGGCTACACCTTC. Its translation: CASSGGQGVWGYTF.

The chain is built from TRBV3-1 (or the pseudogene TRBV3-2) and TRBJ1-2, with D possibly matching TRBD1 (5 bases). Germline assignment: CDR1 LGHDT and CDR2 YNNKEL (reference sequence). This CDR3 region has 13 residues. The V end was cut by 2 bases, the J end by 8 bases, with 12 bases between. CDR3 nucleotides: TGTGCCAGCAGCCAATCCAGGGTGGGGGGCTACACCTTC. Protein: CASSQSRVGGYTF.

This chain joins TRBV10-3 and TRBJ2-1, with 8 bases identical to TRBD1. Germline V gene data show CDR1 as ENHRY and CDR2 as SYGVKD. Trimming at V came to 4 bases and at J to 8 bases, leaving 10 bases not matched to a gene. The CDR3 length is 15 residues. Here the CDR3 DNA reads TGTGCCATCAGTGGGGAGGCAGGGGGCCGGGATGAGCAGTTCTTC. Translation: CAISGEAGGRDEQFF.

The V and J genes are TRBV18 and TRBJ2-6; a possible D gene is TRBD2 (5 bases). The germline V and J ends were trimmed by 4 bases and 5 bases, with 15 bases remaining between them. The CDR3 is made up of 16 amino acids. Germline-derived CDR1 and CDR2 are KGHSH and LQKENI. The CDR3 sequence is CASSRSGSNRANVLTF. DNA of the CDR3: TGTGCCAGCTCACGAAGCGGTTCAAATAGGGCCAACGTCCTGACTTTC.

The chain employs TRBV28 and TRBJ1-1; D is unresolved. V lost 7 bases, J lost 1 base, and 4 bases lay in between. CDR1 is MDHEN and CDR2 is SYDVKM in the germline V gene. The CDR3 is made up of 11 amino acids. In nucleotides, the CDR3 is TGTGCCAGCAAGCAGAACACTGAAGCTTTCTTT. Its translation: CASKQNTEAFF. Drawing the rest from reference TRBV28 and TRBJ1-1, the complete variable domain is DVKVTQSSRYLVKRTGEKVFLECVQDMDHENMFWYRQDPGLGLRLIYFSYDVKMKEKGDIPEGYSVSREKKERFSLILESASTNQTSMYLCASKQNTEAFFGQGTRLTVV.

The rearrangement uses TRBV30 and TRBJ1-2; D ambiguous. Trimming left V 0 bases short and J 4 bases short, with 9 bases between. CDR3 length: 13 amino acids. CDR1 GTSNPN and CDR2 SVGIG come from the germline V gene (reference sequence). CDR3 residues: CAWSVAGIYGYTF. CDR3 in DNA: TGTGCCTGGAGTGTGGCAGGCATCTATGGCTACACCTTC.

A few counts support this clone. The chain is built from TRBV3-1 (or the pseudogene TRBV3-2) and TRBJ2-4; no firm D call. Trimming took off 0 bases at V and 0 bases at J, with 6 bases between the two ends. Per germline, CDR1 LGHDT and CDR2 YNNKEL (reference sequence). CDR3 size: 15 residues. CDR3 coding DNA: TGTGCCAGCAGCCAAGATCGACTAGCCAAAAACATTCAGTACTTC. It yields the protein CASSQDRLAKNIQYF.

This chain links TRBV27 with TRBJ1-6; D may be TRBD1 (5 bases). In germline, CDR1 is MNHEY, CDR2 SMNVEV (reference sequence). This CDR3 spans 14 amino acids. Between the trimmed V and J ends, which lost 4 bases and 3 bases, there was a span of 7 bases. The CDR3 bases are TGTGCCAGCAGTTCAACAGGCTATAATTCACCCCTCCACTTT. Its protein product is CASSSTGYNSPLHF.

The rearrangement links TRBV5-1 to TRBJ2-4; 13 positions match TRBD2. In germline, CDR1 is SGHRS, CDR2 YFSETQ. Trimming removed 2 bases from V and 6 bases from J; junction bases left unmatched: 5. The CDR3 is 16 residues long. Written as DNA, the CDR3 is TGCGCCAGCAGCTTTTCCGGGACTAGCGGGGTAAACATTCAGTACTTC. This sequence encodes CASSFSGTSGVNIQYF.

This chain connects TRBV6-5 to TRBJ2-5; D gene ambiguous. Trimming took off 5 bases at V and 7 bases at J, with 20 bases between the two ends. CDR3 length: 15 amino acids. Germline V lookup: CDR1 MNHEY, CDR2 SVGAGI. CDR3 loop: CASSNLASNLRTQYF. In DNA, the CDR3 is TGTGCCAGCAGTAATTTAGCCAGCAACTTGAGGACCCAGTACTTC.

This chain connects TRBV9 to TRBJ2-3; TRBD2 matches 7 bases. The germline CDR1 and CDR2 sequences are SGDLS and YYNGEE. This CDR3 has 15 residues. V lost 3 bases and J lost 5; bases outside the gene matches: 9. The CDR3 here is CASSGRGGRGDTQYF. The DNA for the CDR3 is TGTGCCAGCAGCGGGAGGGGCGGGAGAGGAGATACGCAGTATTTT.